This TCR beta chain was captured by sequencing in a study of PD-1 blockade in mismatch repair-deficient tumors. Study information: Patients had fewer than 15 mismatch repair-deficient cancer types and were previously treated and progressing. Whole-study results and caveats: Tumor-resident clones, often absent from pretreatment blood, expanded after pembrolizumab and then contracted.

This clone was counted between two and nine times. Its antigen is not identified. The protocol was immunoSEQ multiplex PCR, while the TCRdb copy is restricted to in-frame clones and leaves out a portion. The data hold tens of thousands of clones, with 80% to 85% observed a single time. The V end was cut by 1 base, the J end by 1 base, with 23 bases between. Germline assignment: CDR1 SGHVS and CDR2 FQNEAQ. The CDR3 has 19 amino acids. The chain links TRBV7-8 to TRBJ2-7; TRBD1 is a possible D gene (7 bases). The receptor's source is an adult with mismatch repair-deficient cancer. The sequences come from PBMCs, collected roughly 40 weeks after starting pembrolizumab. The CDR3 sequence: CASSLEDLVQGGNSYEQYF. CDR3 bases: TGTGCCAGCAGCTTAGAGGACTTGGTTCAGGGGGGCAATTCCTACGAGCAGTACTTC.